The 19 T cell receptor beta chains below were found in one sample sequenced in a study of shared clonotypes between healthy human individuals. The data were produced by immunoSEQ multiplex PCR, yet TCRdb's version contains in-frame clones alone and is incomplete. The sample includes 100,000 or so clones, around half of them seen just once. The sequenced sample was PBMCs. The source is a woman aged 40-49 years in good health. Some clones in this sample may be carry-over from other donors' samples.

This clone occurred many times. The gene calls are TRBV28 and TRBJ2-7; no reliable D call. V was trimmed by 3 bases and J by 0 bases, leaving 21 bases between them. The germline V gene has CDR1 MDHEN and CDR2 SYDVKM. The CDR3 totals 18 residues. CDR3 sequence reads: CASSFIFPGRPRSYEQYF. The CDR3 DNA is TGTGCCAGCAGTTTTATATTCCCCGGGCGGCCCCGCTCCTACGAGCAGTACTTC.

V usage is TRBV9 and J usage is TRBJ2-1; D is uncertain. Germline V CDR1 and CDR2: SGDLS, YYNGEE. V dropped 2 bases and J dropped 8 bases, with 11 bases sitting between them. This CDR3 has 13 amino acids. CDR3 in amino acids: CASSVGLLDEQFF. CDR3 nucleotides: TGTGCCAGCAGCGTGGGCCTGTTAGATGAGCAGTTCTTC.

This clone is medium-sized. CDR3 sequence: CASSLVAGGSSNQPQHF. Here the CDR3 DNA reads TGTGCCAGCAGCTTAGTAGCAGGGGGCAGTAGCAATCAGCCCCAGCATTTT. This chain uses TRBV7-2 with TRBJ1-5, with 8 positions matching TRBD1. J gave up 0 bases and V 1 base, and 5 bases lay outside the gene matches. The CDR3 length is 17 residues. Germline loops: CDR1 SGHTA, CDR2 FQGNSA.

This clone was found once. This sequence joins TRBV5-1 and TRBJ2-1, with a weak D call TRBD1 (5 bases). This CDR3 comprises 15 residues. Germline V gives CDR1 SGHRS, CDR2 YFSETQ. V was pared by 3 bases and J by 7 bases, with 17 bases between. The DNA of the CDR3 is TGCGCCAGCAGCTCAGGAGACAGATTTTGGAATGAGCAGTTCTTC. Encoded protein: CASSSGDRFWNEQFF.

In its sample, this clone was seen a few times. V gene TRBV7-9 combines with J gene TRBJ2-5; D uncertain. The J call may not be correct, given that the DNA end is closer to TRBJ2-7. Germline lookup yields CDR1 SEHNR and CDR2 FQNEAQ (reference sequence). The CDR3 is made up of 13 amino acids. CDR3: CASSLAGLYEQYF. The DNA of the CDR3 is TGTGCCAGCAGCTTAGCGGGCCTCTACGAGCAGTACTTC.

Details on this clone: It may be a read error: a sequence one base away is much more abundant. CDR3 DNA sequence: TGCAGTGCTAGGGTGCCGCGGACCCAGTACTTC. It encodes CSARVPRTQYF. This chain uses TRBV20-1 with TRBJ2-5; D not certain. V lost 3 bases, J lost 7 bases, and 9 bases lay in between. Germline values: CDR1 DFQATT, CDR2 SNEGSKA (reference sequence). This CDR3 spans 11 amino acids.

About this clone itself: Since a far larger clone is one base different, this is likely a read error. Different DNA sequences within this sample yield the same CDR3. This chain uses TRBV5-4 with TRBJ2-3; TRBD2 matches at 8 bases. Germline-derived CDR1 and CDR2 are SGHNT and YYREEE (reference sequence). The CDR3 has 16 residues. Germline trimming cut 0 bases from V and 6 bases from J; bases unmatched to any gene: 9. This CDR3 reads CASSLEREPYTDTQYF. DNA of the CDR3: TGTGCCAGCAGCTTGGAGCGGGAGCCGTACACGGATACGCAGTATTTT.

The chain employs TRBV2 and TRBJ2-1, with 11 bases lining up with TRBD2. Germline trimming cut 6 bases from V and 6 bases from J; bases unmatched to any gene: 7. The CDR3 has 15 residues. Germline CDR1 reads SNHLY; CDR2 reads FYNNEI. In nucleotides, the CDR3 is TGTGCCAGCAGGGAACTAGCGGGAGTTGGCAATGAGCAGTTCTTC. This sequence encodes CASRELAGVGNEQFF.

The chain carries TRBV4-1 and TRBJ1-2; 7 bases align to TRBD1. The CDR3 is 16 amino acids. Germline assignment: CDR1 MGHRA and CDR2 YSYEKL. Trimming took 0 bases from V and 7 from J; bases not matched to a gene: 11. This CDR3 reads CASSQETGYSSFGYTF. CDR3 DNA: TGCGCCAGCAGCCAAGAGACAGGGTATTCTTCCTTTGGCTACACCTTC.

This clone was counted only a few times. The chain couples TRBV11-2 to TRBJ2-5; D may be TRBD2 (6 bases). The DNA matches TRBJ2-7 better at its end, which makes the J call doubtful. Germline lookup yields CDR1 SGHAT and CDR2 FQNNGV. This CDR3 has 14 residues. The CDR3 DNA follows: TGTGCCAGCAGCCTAAGGTTGGAGGGATCCGAGCAGTACTTC. This gives the protein CASSLRLEGSEQYF.

The chain employs TRBV7-9 and TRBJ1-1, with D unclear. The germline gives CDR1 SEHNR, CDR2 FQNEAQ (reference sequence). V lost 5 bases and J 1 base, leaving 14 bases between the germline ends. The length of the CDR3 is 15 residues. CDR3 sequence reads: CASSPDGRGNTEAFF. The DNA for the CDR3 is TGTGCCAGCAGCCCAGACGGCAGAGGGAACACTGAAGCTTTCTTT.

This chain joins TRBV6-6 and TRBJ1-4; TRBD1 agrees at 7 bases. Per the germline V gene, CDR1 is MNHNY and CDR2 is SVGAGI (reference sequence). The CDR3 is 16 residues long. V trimming: 6 bases; J trimming: 8 bases; junction bases outside the gene matches: 15. The CDR3 DNA reads as TGTGCCAGCAGCCTCACCTCGACAGGGATAGTGGAAAAACTGTTTTTT. This sequence encodes CASSLTSTGIVEKLFF.

V usage is TRBV27 and J usage is TRBJ1-4; TRBD1 is a possible D gene (5 bases). This CDR3 is built from 17 residues. Germline V gene sequence: CDR1 MNHEY, CDR2 SMNVEV (reference sequence). Trimming stripped 8 bases from V and 6 bases from J, with 25 bases between. CDR3 DNA sequence: TGTGCCAGCTCTCCGCTCGGGACCCCACAACGTTATGAAAAACTGTTTTTT. It translates to CASSPLGTPQRYEKLFF.

The chain recombines TRBV30 with TRBJ1-1; no clear D gene. The CDR3 covers 12 residues. Germline-derived CDR1 and CDR2 are GTSNPN and SVGIG (reference sequence). V was clipped by 4 bases and J by 2 bases, with 8 bases between them. This CDR3 reads CAWTDSNTEAFF. The CDR3 DNA follows: TGTGCCTGGACCGACTCAAACACTGAAGCTTTCTTT.

The chain carries TRBV29-1 and TRBJ1-4, with D perhaps matching TRBD1 (6 bases). With 5 bases removed from V and 7 bases from J, the gap between germline ends came to 14 bases. CDR3 length: 13 residues. CDR1 is SQVTM, CDR2 ANQGSEA, per germline. The CDR3 nucleotides read TGCAGCGTTCGGACAGTAGGGGGTGAAAAACTGTTTTTT. Its translation is CSVRTVGGEKLFF.

The chain uses TRBV2 and TRBJ1-1; unclear D gene. Germline-derived CDR1 and CDR2 are SNHLY and FYNNEI. The V end lost 6 bases, the J end lost 1 base, and 15 bases lay between the germline ends. The CDR3 totals 15 residues. For the CDR3, the DNA is TGTGCCAGCAGGGCGGTTGGTTTAAAGAACACTGAAGCTTTCTTT. Its translation: CASRAVGLKNTEAFF.

This clone was observed many times. The chain combines TRBV7-8 with TRBJ2-5; no clear D gene. This CDR3 region has 12 residues. V was pared by 1 base and J by 13 bases, with 13 bases between. The germline gives CDR1 SGHVS, CDR2 FQNEAQ. CDR3: CASSLEAGYAYF. CDR3 bases: TGTGCCAGCAGCTTAGAGGCTGGGTATGCGTACTTC. Supplemented by reference TRBV7-8 and TRBJ2-5, the full variable domain reads GAGVSQSPRYKVAKRGQDVALRCDPISGHVSLFWYQQALGQGPEFLTYFQNEAQLDKSGLPSDRFFAERPEGSVSTLKIQRTQQEDSAVYLCASSLEAGYAYFGPGTRLLVL.

The rearrangement joins TRBV12-5 to TRBJ2-5, with D maybe TRBD2 (6 bases). Trimming removed 7 bases at V and 4 bases at J, with 16 bases between. Germline CDR1 is LGHNT and CDR2 is FRNRAP. The CDR3 has 14 amino acids. This chain's CDR3 is CASVPGDGGETQYF. For the CDR3, the DNA is TGTGCTAGTGTCCCTGGGGACGGGGGAGAGACCCAGTACTTC.

The chain has TRBV19 and TRBJ1-5; 8 bases are a match to TRBD1. Losses at the gene ends were 7 bases for V and 1 base for J; bases not matched to a gene: 9. This CDR3 is built from 16 residues. Germline V CDR1 and CDR2: LNHDA, SQIVND (reference sequence). CDR3 loop: CASTTQGAKSNQPQHF. CDR3 in DNA: TGTGCCAGTACTACGCAGGGGGCGAAAAGCAATCAGCCCCAGCATTTT.